What follows are 16 T cell receptor beta chains derived from one specimen sequenced in a study of T cell changes during pregnancy in multiple sclerosis (dated by TCRdb to about 2019). Library preparation used the immunoSEQ multiplex PCR assay. This immuneACCESS table, as held by TCRdb, lists in-frame sequences with V and J called but not all clones. Of the missing ones, under half trace to an unresolved V gene in checked studies; the others have no known cause. This sample lists tens of thousands of clones; under 90% were detected once. The ten largest account for 9.5% of the sample. The source material was peripheral blood, sampled after pregnancy. The receptors derive from a female donor in good health, enrolled as a control in a pregnancy study.

This chain links TRBV7-8 with TRBJ2-5; 8 positions agree with TRBD2. Trimming at V came to 5 bases and at J to 9 bases, leaving 8 bases not matched to a gene. The CDR3 runs to 13 residues. Germline CDR1 and CDR2: SGHVS and FQNEAQ. The CDR3 DNA sequence: TGTGCCAGCAGCCTAGGACTAGCCGAGGCCCAGTACTTC. Amino acid sequence: CASSLGLAEAQYF.

This clone was seen once. This chain connects TRBV6-6 to TRBJ1-5; no firm D call. CDR1 MNHNY and CDR2 SVGAGI come from the germline V gene (reference sequence). The CDR3 consists of 16 residues. The V gene lost 2 bases and the J gene lost 0 bases, with 11 bases spanning the gap. CDR3 in DNA: TGTGCCAGCAGTTACCCCGAGAGGGATAGCAATCAGCCCCAGCATTTT. Amino acid sequence: CASSYPERDSNQPQHF.

The chain is built from TRBV6-4 and TRBJ1-1; 9 nucleotides align to TRBD1. Trimming at V came to 6 bases and at J to 1 base, leaving 3 bases not matched to a gene. The CDR3 extends over 14 amino acids. Germline lookup yields CDR1 MRHNA and CDR2 SNTAGT. This CDR3 reads CASRGTGRNTEAFF. CDR3 sequence (DNA): TGTGCCAGCAGGGGGACAGGGAGGAACACTGAAGCTTTCTTT.

V usage is TRBV6-1 and J usage is TRBJ1-2, with 8 bases that match TRBD1. The CDR3 loop spans 15 amino acids. The J segment lost 4 bases and the V segment lost 5 bases, leaving 9 bases of the junction unmatched. In germline, CDR1 is MNHNS, CDR2 SASEGT. The chain's CDR3 is CASSRNWDRSYGYTF. The CDR3 region has the DNA TGTGCCAGCAGTCGTAATTGGGACAGGTCCTATGGCTACACCTTC.

V usage is TRBV7-2 and J usage is TRBJ2-3; 10 bases match TRBD2. V trimming: 0 bases; J trimming: 4 bases; junction bases outside the gene matches: 1. In germline, CDR1 is SGHTA, CDR2 FQGNSA. CDR3 length equals 15 residues. CDR3 region: CASSLALAGADTQYF. CDR3 nucleotides: TGTGCCAGCAGCTTAGCGCTAGCGGGGGCAGATACGCAGTATTTT.

J is TRBJ1-5 and V is TRBV6-1, with TRBD1 identical over 9 bases. V lost 5 bases, J lost 11 bases, and 10 bases stayed unmatched. CDR1 and CDR2 from the germline V gene are MNHNS and SASEGT. There are 14 residues in the CDR3. The CDR3 bases are TGTGCCAGCAGTCTCGGACAGGGGAGTGTGGCCCAGCATTTT. Translated: CASSLGQGSVAQHF.

This clone has more than one count but fewer than ten. The chain recombines TRBV11-2 with TRBJ1-1, with TRBD1 matching over 8 bases. This CDR3 is 17 amino acids long. Germline CDR1 SGHAT, CDR2 FQNNGV. V shed 0 bases and J 1 base; nucleotides not matched to a gene: 7. The CDR3 sequence: CASSLDLRDRTNTEAFF. CDR3 nucleotide sequence: TGTGCCAGCAGCTTAGATCTAAGGGACAGGACGAACACTGAAGCTTTCTTT.

V usage is TRBV6-4 and J usage is TRBJ2-1, with D possibly being TRBD2 (7 bases). Germline CDR1 and CDR2: MRHNA and SNTAGT. V lost 1 base and J 6 bases, leaving 19 bases between the germline ends. The CDR3 length is 17 residues. The CDR3 nucleotides read TGTGCCAGCAGTGACTTTGGGGGGGCGGGGGATTTCAATGAGCAGTTCTTC. This gives the protein CASSDFGGAGDFNEQFF.

This chain links TRBV7-2 with TRBJ2-3; 11 nucleotides line up with TRBD2. CDR1 is SGHTA and CDR2 is FQGNSA in the germline V gene. The CDR3 has 15 residues. V was pared by 4 bases and J by 8 bases, with 8 bases of the junction left unmatched. The chain's CDR3 is CASSSVAGGPRTQYF. The CDR3 DNA reads as TGTGCCAGCAGCTCAGTAGCGGGGGGGCCCCGTACGCAGTATTTT.

The chain combines TRBV7-2 with TRBJ2-1; tentative D call: TRBD1 (7 bases). The CDR3 consists of 16 residues. Germline values: CDR1 SGHTA, CDR2 FQGNSA. Trimming shortened V by 5 bases and J by 9 bases, and 23 bases separated the two germline ends. The CDR3 reads CASSPTTLPGGTEQFF. DNA for the CDR3: TGTGCCAGCAGCCCGACCACATTACCAGGGGGGACTGAGCAGTTCTTC. Looking up the rest from reference TRBV7-2 and TRBJ2-1 gives the full variable domain: GAGVSQSPSNKVTEKGKDVELRCDPISGHTALYWYRQSLGQGLEFLIYFQGNSAPDKSGLPSDRFSAERTGGSVSTLTIQRTQQEDSAVYLCASSPTTLPGGTEQFFGPGTRLTVL.

CDR3 DNA: TGTGCCAGCACCCTAACGGGACAGGGGCCTTACGAGCAGTACTTC. Its translation is CASTLTGQGPYEQYF. V and J are TRBV2 and TRBJ2-7; TRBD1 agrees at 10 bases. V was pared by 7 bases and J by 4 bases, with 10 bases of the junction left unmatched. This CDR3 has 15 residues. Germline V gene sequence: CDR1 SNHLY, CDR2 FYNNEI.

This chain uses TRBV11-3 with TRBJ1-3; unclear D gene. The CDR3 spans 16 residues. V was cut by 0 bases and J by 0 bases, with 9 bases left in between. In germline, CDR1 is SGHNT, CDR2 YENEEA. CDR3 sequence: CASSLDRRYSGNTIYF. CDR3 DNA: TGTGCCAGCAGCTTAGACAGGCGATACTCTGGAAACACCATATATTTT.

V gene TRBV6-5 combines with J gene TRBJ2-3; 9 bases are a match to TRBD1. CDR3 length: 15 amino acids. Trimming removed 4 bases from V and 6 bases from J; junction bases left unmatched: 8. Germline CDR1 reads MNHEY; CDR2 reads SVGAGI. The CDR3 coding sequence is TGTGCCAGCAGTTCTTCCGGGACAGGGAAGGATACGCAGTATTTT. It is translated as CASSSSGTGKDTQYF.

The chain combines TRBV7-9 with TRBJ2-5; 7 nucleotides agree with TRBD1. Unmatched junction bases numbered 6, after V lost 11 bases and J lost 0 bases. The CDR3 length is 13 residues. CDR1 and CDR2 (germline): SEHNR, FQNEAQ (reference sequence). The CDR3 sequence is CAARGRNQETQYF. The CDR3 DNA reads as TGTGCCGCAAGGGGGCGTAACCAAGAGACCCAGTACTTC. Full variable domain (remainder filled in from reference TRBV7-9 and TRBJ2-5): DTGVSQNPRHKITKRGQNVTFRCDPISEHNRLYWYRQTLGQGPEFLTYFQNEAQLEKSRLLSDRFSAERPKGSFSTLEIQRTEQGDSAMYLCAARGRNQETQYFGPGTRLLVL.

The chain is built from TRBV30 and TRBJ2-2; D is perhaps TRBD1 (5 bases). Trimming cost V 5 bases and J 4 bases, with 14 bases left between them. Germline values: CDR1 GTSNPN, CDR2 SVGIG (reference sequence). This CDR3 is built from 14 residues. This CDR3 reads CAWLQQVATGELFF. CDR3 DNA: TGTGCCTGGTTACAACAGGTCGCCACCGGGGAGCTGTTTTTT.

The rearrangement joins TRBV7-2 to TRBJ1-2; D is ambiguous. The CDR3 runs 16 residues. Germline values: CDR1 SGHTA, CDR2 FQGNSA. Trimming left V 1 base short and J 3 bases short, with 15 bases between. CDR3 amino acids: CASSLGDQALYYGYTF. CDR3 bases: TGTGCCAGCAGCTTAGGAGATCAGGCGCTTTACTATGGCTACACCTTC.